This T cell receptor (beta chain) was found in a study of T cell responses to AZD1222 COVID-19 vaccine. Study results and caveats: At baseline, just five to seven AZD1222 recipients tested seropositive. Reportedly, nearly half of unique spike TCRs recognized epitopes outside B.1.351/B.1.1.7 mutations.

Profiling relied on immunoSEQ multiplex PCR, and the TCRdb table lists in-frame clones only, not all of them. Among about 56,000 clones listed, approximately 88% were seen once. With regard to this clone: As yet, its antigen is unknown.

Germline CDR1 is SGHDN and CDR2 is FVKESK. The CDR3 runs 19 residues. V shed 4 bases, J shed 2 bases, and the junction held 14 bases outside the gene matches. The sequences come from peripheral blood, collected on day 0 of AZD1222 vaccination. The chain employs TRBV14 and TRBJ1-6; TRBD1 aligns across 7 bases. The sequence was obtained from an adult in good health. The CDR3 DNA is TGTGCCAGCAGCCTCCCTCTGGGAACAGGGGCAACCTATAATTCACCCCTCCACTTT. Translating it yields CASSLPLGTGATYNSPLHF. The whole variable domain, remainder taken from reference TRBV14 and TRBJ1-6, is EAGVTQFPSHSVIEKGQTVTLRCDPISGHDNLYWYRRVMGKEIKFLLHFVKESKQDESGMPNNRFLAERTGGTYSTLKVQPAELEDSGVYFCASSLPLGTGATYNSPLHFGNGTRLTVT.